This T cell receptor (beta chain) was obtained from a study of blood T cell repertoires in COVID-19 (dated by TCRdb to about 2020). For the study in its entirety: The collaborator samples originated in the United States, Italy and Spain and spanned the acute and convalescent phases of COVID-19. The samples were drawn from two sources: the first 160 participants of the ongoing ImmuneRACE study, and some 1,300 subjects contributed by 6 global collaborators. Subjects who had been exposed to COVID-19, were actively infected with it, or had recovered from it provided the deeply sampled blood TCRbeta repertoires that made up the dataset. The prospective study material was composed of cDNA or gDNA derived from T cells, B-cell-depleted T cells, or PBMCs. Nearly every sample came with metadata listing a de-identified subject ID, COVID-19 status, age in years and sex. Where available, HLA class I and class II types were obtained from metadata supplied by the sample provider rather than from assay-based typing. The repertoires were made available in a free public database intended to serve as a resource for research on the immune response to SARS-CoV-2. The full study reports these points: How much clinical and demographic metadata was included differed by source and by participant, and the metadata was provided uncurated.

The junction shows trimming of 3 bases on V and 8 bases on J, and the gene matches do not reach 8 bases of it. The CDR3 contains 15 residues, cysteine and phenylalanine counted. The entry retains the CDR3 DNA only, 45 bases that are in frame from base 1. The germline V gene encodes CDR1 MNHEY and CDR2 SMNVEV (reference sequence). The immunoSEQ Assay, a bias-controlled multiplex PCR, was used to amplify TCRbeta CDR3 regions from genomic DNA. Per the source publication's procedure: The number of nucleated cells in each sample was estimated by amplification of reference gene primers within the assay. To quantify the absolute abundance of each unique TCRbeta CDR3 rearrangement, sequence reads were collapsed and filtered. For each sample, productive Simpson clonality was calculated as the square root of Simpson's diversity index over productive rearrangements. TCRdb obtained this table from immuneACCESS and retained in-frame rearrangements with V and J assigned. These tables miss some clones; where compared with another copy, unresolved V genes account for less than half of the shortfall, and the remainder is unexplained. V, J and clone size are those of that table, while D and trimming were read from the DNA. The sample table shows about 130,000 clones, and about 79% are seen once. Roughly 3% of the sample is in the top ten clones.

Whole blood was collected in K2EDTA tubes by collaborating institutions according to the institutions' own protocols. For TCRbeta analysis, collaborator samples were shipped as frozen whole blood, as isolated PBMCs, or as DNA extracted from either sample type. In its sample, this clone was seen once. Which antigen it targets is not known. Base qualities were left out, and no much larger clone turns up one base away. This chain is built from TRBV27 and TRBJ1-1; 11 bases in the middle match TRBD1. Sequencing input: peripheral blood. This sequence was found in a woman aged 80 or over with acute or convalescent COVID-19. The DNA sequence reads TGTGCCAGCAGTTTTCCGGGACAGGGGGTACAAGAAGCTTTCTTT. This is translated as CASSFPGQGVQEAFF.